What follows describes a single TCR beta chain. These data belong to a study of T cell repertoires in cytomegalovirus infection. Study-level background: Signatures in public TCR beta sequences pointed to both CMV infection and matching HLA type.

V lost 6 bases, J lost 2 bases, and 16 bases lay in between. This CDR3 region has 14 residues. CDR1 and CDR2 (germline): SQVTM, ANQGSEA. A single record per CDR3 protein comes from TCRdb applying MiXCR to the reads. The table shows 200,000 to 300,000 distinct CDR3 sequences, with 10% to 15% occurring only once. The source is a human donor in good health (CMV status not recorded). Some clones in this sample may be carry-over from other donors' samples. Sequencing was performed on PBMCs. The chain carries TRBV29-1 and TRBJ1-1, with D perhaps TRBD1 (5 bases). The CDR3 sequence is CSVASGTVNTEAFF. The DNA of the CDR3 is TGCAGCGTAGCCTCCGGGACGGTAAACACTGAAGCTTTCTTT.